This T cell receptor (beta chain) was captured by sequencing in a study of CD8 T cells in ankylosing spondylitis (dated by TCRdb to 2015 to 2018). Describing the broader study: The study set out to find disease-linked TCR variants by profiling T cell receptor beta repertoires in ankylosing spondylitis patients and healthy donors. In total, the full study cohort was made up of 95 to 110 healthy donors and 25 to 30 ankylosing spondylitis patients. Samples of peripheral blood were taken, and for ankylosing spondylitis patients, synovial fluid was collected as well. Paper-wide results and their limitations: A CD8+ phenotype was shown by the disease-linked clones, which were found at relatively low frequencies in peripheral blood. Blood from ankylosing spondylitis patients appeared to be characterized by a TCR beta motif made up of several highly homologous amino acid variants. The disease-linked clones were reported to be significantly enriched in matched synovial fluid samples from ankylosing spondylitis patients. Some of the motif variants had been reported before in the synovial fluid and blood of reactive arthritis patients, a finding that suggests common disease-initiation mechanisms.

This clonotype has a count of ten or more. Its antigen is currently not known. Within one base of it there is no much larger clone, and no base qualities were kept. The CDR3 starts with the cysteine, ends with the valine, and has 15 residues. This entry keeps only the CDR3 DNA: 45 bases, framed from base 1. The germline V gene supplies CDR1 SGDLS and CDR2 YYNGEE. Relative to germline, V is 0 bases shorter and J is 0 bases shorter, with 10 bases between their ends. The data were produced on an Illumina HiSeq 2500. Quantitative 5'-RACE with molecular barcodes was the method used to prepare the TCR beta libraries. The original methods were these. To identify disease-linked TCR variants, a new computational method was used, one built on a probabilistic model of VDJ rearrangement. TCRdb handled the public reads itself, with Q25 trimming in fastp and clone calling in MiXCR, and kept productive beta chains. Every CDR3 protein is listed once, alongside the most common genes and DNA of its rows. TCRdb, not the original authors, processed these V and J calls. Within this sample are about 500,000 distinct CDR3 sequences, with approximately 12% of them counted one time only. The ten largest clones represent nearly 7% of the sample.

The sequence derives from a male donor with ankylosing spondylitis. Sequenced input: blood, either unsorted or a sorted T cell fraction (not recorded which). This chain joins TRBV9 to TRBJ2-7, with the D gene uncertain. The CDR3: CASSVGWSCSYEQYV. In nucleotide form, the sequence is TGTGCCAGCAGCGTAGGGTGGAGTTGCTCCTACGAGCAGTACGTC.